This T cell receptor beta chain comes out of a study of human T cells and chemical hapten exposure. For the study at large: Slight volume differences across pooled libraries mainly accounted for varying per-sample TCR yields. Findings and limits, study-wide: Controls formed significantly fewer large CDR3 similarity clusters than expanded TCRs did. TCRs exceeding a frequency of 1 in 1000 stayed unchanged under DPC sensitization.

The CDR3 spans 13 residues. The germline gives CDR1 MNHEY, CDR2 SVGEGT. Deletions cut 4 bases from V and 3 bases from J, with 10 bases between. Time point specified: pre-sensitization, week 0. The treatment: therapeutic diphenylcyclopropenone sensitization with weekly scalp DPC. One entry per CDR3 protein results from TCRdb running MiXCR on the RACE reads. This table has about 380,000 distinct CDR3 sequences, 4.5% to 6% appearing once. There are many counts of this clonotype. No antigen is known for it. The sequence derives from a woman in her forties or fifties with alopecia areata. Some clones in this sample may be carry-over from other donors' samples. The input for sequencing was whole blood, taken in connection with sensitization to the hapten diphenylcyclopropenone (DPC). This chain links TRBV6-2 or TRBV6-3 with TRBJ2-7; D perhaps matches TRBD2 (5 bases). The CDR3 DNA reads as TGTGCCAGCAGTTTGACCCGGGACTACGAGCAGTACTTC. The encoded protein is CASSLTRDYEQYF.